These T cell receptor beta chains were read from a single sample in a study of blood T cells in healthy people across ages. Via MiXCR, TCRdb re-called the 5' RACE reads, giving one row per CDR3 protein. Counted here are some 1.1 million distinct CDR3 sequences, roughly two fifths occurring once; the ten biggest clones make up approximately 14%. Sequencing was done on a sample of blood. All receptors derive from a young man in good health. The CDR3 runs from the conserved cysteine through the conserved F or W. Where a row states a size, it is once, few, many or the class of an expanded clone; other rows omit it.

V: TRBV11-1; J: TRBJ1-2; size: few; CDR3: CASSRDPGDYGYTF
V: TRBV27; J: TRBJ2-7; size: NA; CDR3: CASGIIGTSYEQYF
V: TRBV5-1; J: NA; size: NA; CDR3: CASSLGTVSRTYEQYF
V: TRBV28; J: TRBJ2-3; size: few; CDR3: CASSPTPFGSPSDTQYF
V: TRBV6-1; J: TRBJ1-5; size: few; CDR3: CASSEARGSNQPQHF
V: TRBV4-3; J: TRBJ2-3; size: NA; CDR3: CASSQDSPNQGDTQYF
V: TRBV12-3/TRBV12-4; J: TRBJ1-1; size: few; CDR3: CASSPLWGVAFF
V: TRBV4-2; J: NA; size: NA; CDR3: CASSQESTSSYNEQYF
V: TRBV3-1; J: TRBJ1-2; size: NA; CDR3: CASSQGSLSGYTF
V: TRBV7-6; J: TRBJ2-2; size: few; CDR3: CASSSGSLNTGELFF
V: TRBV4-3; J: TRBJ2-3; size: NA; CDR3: CASSQNTAGTSDTDTQYF
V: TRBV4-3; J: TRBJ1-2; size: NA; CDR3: CASSPGQGGKYRYGYTF
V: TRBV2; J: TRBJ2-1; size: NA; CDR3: CASSLGSVPEQFF
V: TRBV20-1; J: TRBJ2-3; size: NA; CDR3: CSAHTGGDSTDTQYF
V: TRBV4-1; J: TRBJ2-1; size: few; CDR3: CASSPPEGHSYNEQFF
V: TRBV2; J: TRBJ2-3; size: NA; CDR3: CASSEATARRTDTQYF
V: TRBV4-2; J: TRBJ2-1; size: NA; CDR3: CASTQWTSGIGPEQFF
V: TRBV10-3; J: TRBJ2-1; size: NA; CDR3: CASSLAGKTNEQFF
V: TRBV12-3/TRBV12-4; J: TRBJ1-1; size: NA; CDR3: CASSLVEQGYTEAFF
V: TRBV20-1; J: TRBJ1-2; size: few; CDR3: CSADGTGGYGNGYTF
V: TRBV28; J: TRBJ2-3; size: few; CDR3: CASSSTGTLDTQYF
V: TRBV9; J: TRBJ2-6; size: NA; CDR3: CASSVESLFTPQGRNVLTF
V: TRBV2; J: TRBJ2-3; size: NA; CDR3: CASSPRDRGRNTQYF
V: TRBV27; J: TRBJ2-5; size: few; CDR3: CASSTKPGSGDQYF
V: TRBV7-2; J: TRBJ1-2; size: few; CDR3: CASSLALLTGMDGYTF
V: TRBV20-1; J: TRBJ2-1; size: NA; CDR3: CSATDAYNEQFF
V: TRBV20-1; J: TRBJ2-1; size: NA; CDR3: CSALIRQGANEQFF
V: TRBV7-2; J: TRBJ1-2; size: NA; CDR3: CASSPHINYGYTF
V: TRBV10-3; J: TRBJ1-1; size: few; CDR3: CAIRNHAGFNTEAFF
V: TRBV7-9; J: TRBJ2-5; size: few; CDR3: CASSGQWEYQETQYF
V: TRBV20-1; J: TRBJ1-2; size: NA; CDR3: CSARSVVPGQESIDGYTF
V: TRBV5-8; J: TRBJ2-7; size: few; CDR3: CASTRTAYYEQYF
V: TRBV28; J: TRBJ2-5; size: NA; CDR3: CASSFPTGRKETQYF
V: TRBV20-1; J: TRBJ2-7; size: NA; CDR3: CSARDPGQGDSYEQYF
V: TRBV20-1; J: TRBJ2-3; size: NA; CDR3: CSAWLGERDTQYF
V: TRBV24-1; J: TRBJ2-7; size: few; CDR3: CAIDSRDRGDYEQYF
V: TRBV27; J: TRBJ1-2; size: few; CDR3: CASSLTGFGYTF
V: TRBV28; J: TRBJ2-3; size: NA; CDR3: CASFLAGTESTDTQYF
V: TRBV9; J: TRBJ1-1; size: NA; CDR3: CASSVSGTGATEAFF